Listed here are 10 T cell receptor beta chains from one sample, sequenced in a study of graft-versus-host responses after intestinal transplantation. This table comes from immunoSEQ multiplex PCR, and its TCRdb copy is limited to in-frame clones, with some not included. The sample holds roughly 73,000 clones, about nine tenths seen once. No antigen is known for these receptors. The sample consisted of unstimulated CD8+ T cells sorted from spleen or lymph node cells, taken before transplant. These receptors were taken from a human donor who was the organ donor for an intestinal transplant.

The J gene is TRBJ2-7, the V gene TRBV7-9, with D possibly TRBD1 on 6 matching bases. Germline V gene lookup returns CDR1 SEHNR and CDR2 FQNEAQ (reference sequence). The CDR3 contains 14 residues. The V end was cut by 5 bases, the J end by 0 bases, with 11 bases between. The CDR3 sequence is CASSPWTASYEQYF. CDR3 in DNA: TGTGCCAGCAGCCCCTGGACAGCCTCCTACGAGCAGTACTTC. Combining the CDR3 with reference TRBV7-9 and TRBJ2-7 gives the whole variable domain DTGVSQNPRHKITKRGQNVTFRCDPISEHNRLYWYRQTLGQGPEFLTYFQNEAQLEKSRLLSDRFSAERPKGSFSTLEIQRTEQGDSAMYLCASSPWTASYEQYFGPGTRLTVT.

The CDR3 nucleotides read TGTGCCAGCAGCTCGTCTGGGGACAGCCATCAGCCCCAGCATTTT. The encoded protein is CASSSSGDSHQPQHF. The rearrangement links TRBV9 to TRBJ1-5; 7 bases agree with TRBD1. The CDR3 is 15 amino acids. The germline CDR1 and CDR2 sequences are SGDLS and YYNGEE. Trimming cost V 4 bases and J 5 bases; bases outside gene matches: 9.

This chain connects TRBV20-1 to TRBJ2-1; D tentatively reads TRBD1 or TRBD2 (6 bases each). The V gene lost 7 bases and the J gene lost 16 bases, with 20 bases spanning the gap. CDR3 size: 11 residues. The V gene's germline CDR1 is DFQATT and CDR2 SNEGSKA (reference sequence). The CDR3 coding sequence is TGCAGTGGGGGGGCTGGCGCCCCTCGATTCTTC. This codes for CSGGAGAPRFF.

The chain couples TRBV15 to TRBJ1-2, with no clear D. The CDR3 has 14 amino acids. Trimming stripped 1 base from V and 8 bases from J, with 14 bases between. The V gene's germline CDR1 is LNHNV and CDR2 YYDKDF (reference sequence). For the CDR3, the DNA is TGTGCCACCAGCAGAGTCGACGTAGCGGGAGGCTACACCTTC. Translated, it gives CATSRVDVAGGYTF.

This CDR3 is CATSRWSSYEQYF. The CDR3 nucleotides read TGTGCCACCAGCAGATGGTCCTCCTACGAGCAGTACTTC. The rearrangement links TRBV15 to TRBJ2-7, with D uncertain. CDR1 is LNHNV, CDR2 YYDKDF, per germline (reference sequence). This CDR3 has 13 residues. V gave up 2 bases and J gave up 0 bases, with 5 bases separating them.

This chain uses TRBV19 with TRBJ1-5, with D unclear. The V gene's germline CDR1 is LNHDA and CDR2 SQIVND (reference sequence). This CDR3 spans 14 amino acids. The V gene lost 5 bases and the J gene lost 3 bases, with 11 bases spanning the gap. The DNA of the CDR3 is TGTGCCAGTAGTGAACAGCTGCCCAATCAGCCCCAGCATTTT. Protein product: CASSEQLPNQPQHF.

The chain couples TRBV16 to TRBJ1-2; D uncertain. Trimming removed 0 bases from V and 4 bases from J, with 3 bases in between. The CDR3 has 12 residues. Germline V CDR1 and CDR2: KGHSY, FQNENV. The CDR3 coding sequence is TGTGCCAGCAGCCAATCTTCCTATGGCTACACCTTC. It is translated as CASSQSSYGYTF. The whole variable domain, filled in from reference TRBV16 and TRBJ1-2, reads GEEVAQTPKHLVRGEGQKAKLYCAPIKGHSYVFWYQQVLKNEFKFLISFQNENVFDETGMPKERFSAKCLPNSPCSLEIQATKLEDSAVYFCASSQSSYGYTFGSGTRLTVV.

V is TRBV19 and J is TRBJ1-1, with TRBD1 identical over 7 bases. V lost 5 bases, J lost 0 bases, and 9 bases stayed unmatched. CDR1 is LNHDA and CDR2 is SQIVND in the germline V gene (reference sequence). The CDR3 consists of 16 residues. The CDR3 sequence: CASSDRDSYMNTEAFF. The DNA of the CDR3 is TGTGCCAGTAGTGACCGGGACAGCTACATGAACACTGAAGCTTTCTTT.

The chain carries TRBV28 and TRBJ1-2; D possibly corresponds to TRBD1 (6 bases). This CDR3 spans 15 amino acids. Germline-derived CDR1 and CDR2 are MDHEN and SYDVKM. Trimming took off 5 bases at V and 4 bases at J, with 17 bases between the two ends. The DNA of the CDR3 is TGTGCCAGCAGTCTTGGAACAGGGAGCGGCTATGGCTACACCTTC. This translates into CASSLGTGSGYGYTF.

V and J are TRBV27 and TRBJ2-1; 13 bases are a match to TRBD2. With V trimmed by 4 bases and J by 4 bases, 7 bases remained unmatched. CDR3 length equals 17 residues. The germline V gene has CDR1 MNHEY and CDR2 SMNVEV (reference sequence). CDR3 in DNA: TGTGCCAGCAGTTCGGGACTAGCGGGGCACCCATACAATGAGCAGTTCTTC. It translates to CASSSGLAGHPYNEQFF.